This T cell receptor (beta chain) emerged from a study of siplizumab effects on memory and regulatory T cells. Study observations and caveats: A mean of approximately 70% of mappable alloreactive CD4+ clones were Treg-derived with siplizumab, compared with 25% to 30% in controls.

Assay: immunoSEQ multiplex PCR; the TCRdb copy retains only in-frame clones and omits some. The data contain tens of thousands of clones, about 96% of them singletons. For this clone: The antigen remains undetermined.

The CDR3 has 14 residues. Germline CDR1 and CDR2: MDHEN and SYDVKM. V was trimmed by 2 bases and J by 2 bases, leaving 9 bases between them. The sample taken for sequencing was naive CD8+ T cells sorted from blood. The rearrangement links TRBV28 to TRBJ2-5; tentatively, D is TRBD1 or TRBD2 (5 bases each). The TCR comes from a human donor in good health. In DNA form, the CDR3 reads TGTGCCAGCAGTTTAGATGGGGGACAAGAGACCCAGTACTTC. Translated, it gives CASSLDGGQETQYF.